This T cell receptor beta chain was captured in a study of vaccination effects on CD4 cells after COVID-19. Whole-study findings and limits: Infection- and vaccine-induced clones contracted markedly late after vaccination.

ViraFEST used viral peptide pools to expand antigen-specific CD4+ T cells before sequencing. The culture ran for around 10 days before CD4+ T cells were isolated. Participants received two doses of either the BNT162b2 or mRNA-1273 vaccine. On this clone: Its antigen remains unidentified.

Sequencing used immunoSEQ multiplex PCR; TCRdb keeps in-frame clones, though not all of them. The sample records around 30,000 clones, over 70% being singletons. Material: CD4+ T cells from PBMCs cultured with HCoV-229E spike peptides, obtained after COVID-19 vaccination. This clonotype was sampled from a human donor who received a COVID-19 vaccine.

The CDR3 nucleotides are TGTGCCAGCAGCGGCGGACTAGGAATGGACGAGCAGTACTTC. Translated, it gives CASSGGLGMDEQYF. J is TRBJ2-7 and V is TRBV5-5; 7 bases line up with TRBD2. There are 14 residues in the CDR3. Losses at the gene ends were 4 bases for V and 5 bases for J; bases not matched to a gene: 9. Looked up from germline, CDR1 is SGHKS and CDR2 is YYEKEE (reference sequence).